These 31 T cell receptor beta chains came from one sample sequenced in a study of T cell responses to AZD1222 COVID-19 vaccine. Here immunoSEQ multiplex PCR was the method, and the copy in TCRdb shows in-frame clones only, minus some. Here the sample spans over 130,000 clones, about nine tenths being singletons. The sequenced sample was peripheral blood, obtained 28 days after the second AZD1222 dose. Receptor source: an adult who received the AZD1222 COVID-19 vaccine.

CDR3 in amino acids: CASSDQLAGAGELFF. The CDR3 DNA is TGTGCCAGCAGTGACCAACTAGCGGGAGCCGGGGAGCTGTTTTTT. This rearrangement joins TRBV25-1 to TRBJ2-2; 11 positions match TRBD2. V shed 3 bases and J 6 bases; nucleotides not matched to a gene: 3. This CDR3 region has 15 residues. Germline CDR1 reads MGHDK; CDR2 reads SYGVNS.

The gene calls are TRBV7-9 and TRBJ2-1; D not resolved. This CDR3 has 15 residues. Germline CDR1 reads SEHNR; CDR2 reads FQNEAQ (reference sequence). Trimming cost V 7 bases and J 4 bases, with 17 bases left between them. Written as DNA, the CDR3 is TGTGCCAGCACCCTCTCGGAAACGACTTACAATGAGCAGTTCTTC. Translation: CASTLSETTYNEQFF.

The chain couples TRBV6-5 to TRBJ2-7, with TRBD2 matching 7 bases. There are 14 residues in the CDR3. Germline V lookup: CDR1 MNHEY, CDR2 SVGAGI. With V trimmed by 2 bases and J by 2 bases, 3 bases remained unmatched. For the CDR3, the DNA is TGTGCCAGCAGTTACCGCGGGGGACCCTACGAGCAGTACTTC. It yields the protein CASSYRGGPYEQYF.

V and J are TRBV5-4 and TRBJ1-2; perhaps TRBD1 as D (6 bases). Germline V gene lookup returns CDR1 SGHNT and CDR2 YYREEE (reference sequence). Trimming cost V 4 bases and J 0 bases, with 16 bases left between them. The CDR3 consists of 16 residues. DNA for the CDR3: TGTGCCAGCAGCAGCGTCCGGGACACAGCTAACTATGGCTACACCTTC. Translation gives CASSSVRDTANYGYTF.

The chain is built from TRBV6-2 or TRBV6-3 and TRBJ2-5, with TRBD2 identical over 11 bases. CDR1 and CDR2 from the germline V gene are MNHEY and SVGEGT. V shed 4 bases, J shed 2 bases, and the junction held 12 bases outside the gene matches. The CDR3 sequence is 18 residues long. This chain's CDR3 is CASSSPNLAGGIQETQYF. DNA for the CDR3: TGTGCCAGCAGTTCACCTAATCTAGCGGGAGGTATACAAGAGACCCAGTACTTC.

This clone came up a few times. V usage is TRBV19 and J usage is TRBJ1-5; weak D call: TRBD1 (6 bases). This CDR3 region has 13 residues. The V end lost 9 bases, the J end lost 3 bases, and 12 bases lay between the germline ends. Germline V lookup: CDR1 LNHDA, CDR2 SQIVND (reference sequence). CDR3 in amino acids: CASSDSYNQPQHF. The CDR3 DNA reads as TGTGCCAGCTCGGACAGCTACAATCAGCCCCAGCATTTT. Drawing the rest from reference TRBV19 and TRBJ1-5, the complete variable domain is DGGITQSPKYLFRKEGQNVTLSCEQNLNHDAMYWYRQDPGQGLRLIYYSQIVNDFQKGDIAEGYSVSREKKESFPLTVTSAQKNPTAFYLCASSDSYNQPQHFGDGTRLSIL.

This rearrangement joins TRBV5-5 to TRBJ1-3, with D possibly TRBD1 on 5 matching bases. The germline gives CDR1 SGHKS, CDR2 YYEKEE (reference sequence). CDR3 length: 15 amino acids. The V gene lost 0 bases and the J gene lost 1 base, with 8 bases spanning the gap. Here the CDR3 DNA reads TGTGCCAGCAGCTTGGGGGGGAAATCTGGAAACACCATATATTTT. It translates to CASSLGGKSGNTIYF.

DNA for the CDR3: TGCGCCAGCAGCCAACCCTATCAGGTTTGGGACTATGGCTACACCTTC. This encodes CASSQPYQVWDYGYTF. V is TRBV4-1 and J is TRBJ1-2, with no clear D. Germline V gene lookup returns CDR1 MGHRA and CDR2 YSYEKL. The CDR3 is 16 amino acids. V was clipped by 2 bases and J by 3 bases, with 16 bases between them.

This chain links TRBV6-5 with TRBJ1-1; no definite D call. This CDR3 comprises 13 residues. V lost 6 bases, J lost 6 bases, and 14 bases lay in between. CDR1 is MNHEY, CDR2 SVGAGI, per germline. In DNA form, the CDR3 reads TGTGCCAGCAGATCCGGATACGATGCTGAAGCTTTCTTT. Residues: CASRSGYDAEAFF.

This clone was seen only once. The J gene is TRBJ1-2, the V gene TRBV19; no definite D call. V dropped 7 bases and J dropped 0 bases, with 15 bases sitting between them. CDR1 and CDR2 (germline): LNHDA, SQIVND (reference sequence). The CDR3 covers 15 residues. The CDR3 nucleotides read TGTGCCAGTAAAGGGATGGCAGAACCTAACTATGGCTACACCTTC. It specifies CASKGMAEPNYGYTF. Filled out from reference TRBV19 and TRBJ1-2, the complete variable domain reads DGGITQSPKYLFRKEGQNVTLSCEQNLNHDAMYWYRQDPGQGLRLIYYSQIVNDFQKGDIAEGYSVSREKKESFPLTVTSAQKNPTAFYLCASKGMAEPNYGYTFGSGTRLTVV.

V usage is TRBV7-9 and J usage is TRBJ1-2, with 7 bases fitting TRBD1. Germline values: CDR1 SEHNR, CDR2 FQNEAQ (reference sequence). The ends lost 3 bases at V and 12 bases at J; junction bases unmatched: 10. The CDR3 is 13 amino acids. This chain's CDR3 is CASSFLDRHGDTF. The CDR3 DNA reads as TGTGCCAGCAGCTTCTTGGACAGGCACGGCGACACCTTC.

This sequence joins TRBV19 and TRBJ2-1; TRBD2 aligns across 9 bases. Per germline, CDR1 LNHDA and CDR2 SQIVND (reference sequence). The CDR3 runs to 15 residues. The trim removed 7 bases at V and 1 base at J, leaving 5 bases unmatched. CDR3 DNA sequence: TGTGCCAGTACTCTCCTAGCGGGATCCTACAATGAGCAGTTCTTC. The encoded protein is CASTLLAGSYNEQFF. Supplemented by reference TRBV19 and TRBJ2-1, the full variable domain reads DGGITQSPKYLFRKEGQNVTLSCEQNLNHDAMYWYRQDPGQGLRLIYYSQIVNDFQKGDIAEGYSVSREKKESFPLTVTSAQKNPTAFYLCASTLLAGSYNEQFFGPGTRLTVL.

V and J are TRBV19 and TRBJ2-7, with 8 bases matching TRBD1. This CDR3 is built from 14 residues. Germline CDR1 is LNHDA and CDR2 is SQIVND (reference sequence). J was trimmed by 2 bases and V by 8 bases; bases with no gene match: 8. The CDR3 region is CASAPDRGPYEQYF. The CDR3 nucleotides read TGTGCCAGTGCCCCCGACAGGGGCCCCTACGAGCAGTACTTC.

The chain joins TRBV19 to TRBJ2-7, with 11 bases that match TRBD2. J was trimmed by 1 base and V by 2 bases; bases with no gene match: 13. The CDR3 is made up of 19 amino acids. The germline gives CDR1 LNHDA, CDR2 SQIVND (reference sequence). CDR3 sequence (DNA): TGTGCCAGTAGTATATGGCCCCCGGGACTAGCGGCTGATTCCTACGAGCAGTACTTC. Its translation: CASSIWPPGLAADSYEQYF.

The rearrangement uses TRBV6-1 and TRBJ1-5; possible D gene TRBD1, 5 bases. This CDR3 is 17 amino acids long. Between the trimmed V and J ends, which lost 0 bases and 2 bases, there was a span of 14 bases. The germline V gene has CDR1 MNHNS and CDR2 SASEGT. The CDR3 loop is CASSEAGVLSGNQPQHF. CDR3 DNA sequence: TGTGCCAGCAGTGAAGCAGGGGTATTGAGCGGCAATCAGCCCCAGCATTTT.

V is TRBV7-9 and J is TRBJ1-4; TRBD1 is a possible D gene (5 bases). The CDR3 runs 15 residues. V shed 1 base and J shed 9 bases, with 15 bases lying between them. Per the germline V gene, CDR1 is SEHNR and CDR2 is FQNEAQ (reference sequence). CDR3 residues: CASSLGRQPTKKLFF. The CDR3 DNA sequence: TGTGCCAGCAGCTTAGGTAGACAGCCTACGAAAAAACTGTTTTTT.

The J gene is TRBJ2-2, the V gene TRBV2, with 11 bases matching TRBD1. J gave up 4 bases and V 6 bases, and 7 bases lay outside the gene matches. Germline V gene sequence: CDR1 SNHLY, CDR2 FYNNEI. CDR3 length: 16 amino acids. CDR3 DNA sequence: TGTGCCAGCAGCCCCCCGGGACAGGGGGTCACCGGGGAGCTGTTTTTT. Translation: CASSPPGQGVTGELFF.

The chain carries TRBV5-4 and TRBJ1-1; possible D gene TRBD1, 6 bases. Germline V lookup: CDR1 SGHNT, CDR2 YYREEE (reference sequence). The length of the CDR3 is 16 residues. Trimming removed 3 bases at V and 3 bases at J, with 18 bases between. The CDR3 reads CASSSGIRPGDTEAFF. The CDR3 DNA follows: TGTGCCAGCAGCTCGGGAATAAGACCAGGGGACACTGAAGCTTTCTTT.

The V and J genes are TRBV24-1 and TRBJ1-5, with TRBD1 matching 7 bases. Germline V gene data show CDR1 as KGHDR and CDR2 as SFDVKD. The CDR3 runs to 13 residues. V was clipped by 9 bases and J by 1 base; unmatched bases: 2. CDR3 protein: CATQGQSNQPQHF. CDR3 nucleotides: TGTGCCACCCAGGGACAGAGCAATCAGCCCCAGCATTTT.

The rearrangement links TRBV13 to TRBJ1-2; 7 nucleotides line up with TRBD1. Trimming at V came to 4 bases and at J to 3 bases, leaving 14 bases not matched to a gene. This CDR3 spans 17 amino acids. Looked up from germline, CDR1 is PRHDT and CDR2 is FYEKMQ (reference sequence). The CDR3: CASSSERRGRSDYGYTF. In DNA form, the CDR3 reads TGTGCCAGCAGCTCCGAGAGAAGGGGGCGATCTGACTATGGCTACACCTTC.

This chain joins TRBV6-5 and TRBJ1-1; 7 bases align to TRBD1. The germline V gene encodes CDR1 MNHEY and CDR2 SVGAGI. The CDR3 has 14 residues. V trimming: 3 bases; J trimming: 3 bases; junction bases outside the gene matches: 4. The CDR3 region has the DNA TGTGCCAGCAGTTATGACAGGGACTACACTGAAGCTTTCTTT. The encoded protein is CASSYDRDYTEAFF.

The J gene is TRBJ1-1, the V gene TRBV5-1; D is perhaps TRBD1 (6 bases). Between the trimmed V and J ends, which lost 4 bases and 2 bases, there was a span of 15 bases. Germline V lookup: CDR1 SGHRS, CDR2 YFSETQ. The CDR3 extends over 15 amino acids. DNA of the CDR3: TGCGCCAGCAGCGGGGGCTCGACAGGAAACACTGAAGCTTTCTTT. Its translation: CASSGGSTGNTEAFF.

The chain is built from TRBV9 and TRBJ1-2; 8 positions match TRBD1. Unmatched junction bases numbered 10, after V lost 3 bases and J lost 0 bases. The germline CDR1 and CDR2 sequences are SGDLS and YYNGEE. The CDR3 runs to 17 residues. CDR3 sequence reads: CASSGSDRGPTNYGYTF. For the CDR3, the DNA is TGTGCCAGCAGCGGATCAGACAGGGGCCCGACTAACTATGGCTACACCTTC. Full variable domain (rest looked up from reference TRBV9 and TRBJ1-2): DSGVTQTPKHLITATGQRVTLRCSPRSGDLSVYWYQQSLDQGLQFLIQYYNGEERAKGNILERFSAQQFPDLHSELNLSSLELGDSALYFCASSGSDRGPTNYGYTFGSGTRLTVV.

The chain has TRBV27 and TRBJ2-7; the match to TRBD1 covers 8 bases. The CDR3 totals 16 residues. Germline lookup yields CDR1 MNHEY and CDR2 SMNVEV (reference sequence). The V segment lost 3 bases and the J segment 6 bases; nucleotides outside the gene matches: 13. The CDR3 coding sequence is TGTGCCAGCAGTTTTTCTCACTCGACAGGGGTGGGCGAGCAGTACTTC. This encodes CASSFSHSTGVGEQYF.

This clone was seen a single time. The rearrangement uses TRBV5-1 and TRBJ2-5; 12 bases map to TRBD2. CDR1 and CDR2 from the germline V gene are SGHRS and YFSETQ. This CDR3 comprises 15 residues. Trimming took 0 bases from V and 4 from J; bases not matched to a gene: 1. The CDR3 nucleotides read TGCGCCAGCAGCTTGGGGACTAGCGGGACAGAGACCCAGTACTTC. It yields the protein CASSLGTSGTETQYF.

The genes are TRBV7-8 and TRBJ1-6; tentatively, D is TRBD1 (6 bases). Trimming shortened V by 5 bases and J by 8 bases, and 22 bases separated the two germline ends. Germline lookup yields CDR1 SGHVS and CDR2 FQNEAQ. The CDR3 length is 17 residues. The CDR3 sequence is CASSEGVRGKSYSPLHF. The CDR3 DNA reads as TGTGCCAGCAGCGAGGGGGTCCGGGGGAAGTCCTATTCACCCCTCCACTTT.

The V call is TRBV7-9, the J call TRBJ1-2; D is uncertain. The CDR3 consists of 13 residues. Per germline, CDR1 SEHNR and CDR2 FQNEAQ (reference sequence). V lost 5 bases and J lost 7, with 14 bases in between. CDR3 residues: CASSPQGPGGYTF. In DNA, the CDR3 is TGTGCCAGCAGCCCCCAAGGGCCGGGTGGCTACACCTTC.

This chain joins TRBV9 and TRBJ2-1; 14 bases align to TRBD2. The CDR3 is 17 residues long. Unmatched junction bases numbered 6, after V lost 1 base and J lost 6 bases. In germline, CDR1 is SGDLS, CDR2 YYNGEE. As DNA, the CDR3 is TGTGCCAGCAGCGTAAGGTTAGGGACTAGCGGGAGCAATGAGCAGTTCTTC. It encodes CASSVRLGTSGSNEQFF.

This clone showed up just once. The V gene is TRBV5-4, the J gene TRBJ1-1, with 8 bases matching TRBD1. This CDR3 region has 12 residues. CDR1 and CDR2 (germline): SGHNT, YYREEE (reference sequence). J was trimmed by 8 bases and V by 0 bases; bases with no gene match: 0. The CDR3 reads CASSLAGGEAFF. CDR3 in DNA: TGTGCCAGCAGCTTGGCAGGGGGCGAAGCTTTCTTT.

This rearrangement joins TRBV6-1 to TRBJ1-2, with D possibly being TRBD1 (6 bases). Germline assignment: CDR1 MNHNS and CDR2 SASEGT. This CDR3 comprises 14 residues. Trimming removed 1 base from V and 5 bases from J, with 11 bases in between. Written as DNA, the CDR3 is TGTGCCAGCAGTGAAGAAGGGGGGAGGTATGGCTACACCTTC. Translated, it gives CASSEEGGRYGYTF.

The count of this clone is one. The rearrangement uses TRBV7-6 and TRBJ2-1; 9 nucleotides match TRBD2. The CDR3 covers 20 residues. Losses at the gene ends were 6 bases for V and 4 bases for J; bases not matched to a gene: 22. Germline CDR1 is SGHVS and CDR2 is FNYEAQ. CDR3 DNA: TGTGCCAGCAGTCTAATGGGGGGGCAGAGACTAGCGGAAAGATACAATGAGCAGTTCTTC. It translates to CASSLMGGQRLAERYNEQFF.